This TCR beta chain was profiled in a study of Ad26.COV2.S vaccination and SARS-CoV-2 variants. Study-level points and caveats: Placebo recipients and vaccine recipients were similar in non-spike TCR breadth.

The repertoire was sequenced with immunoSEQ multiplex PCR; TCRdb's copy has only in-frame clones and lacks some. The data show about 350,000 clones, with around 92% seen just once and roughly 3.9% held by the top ten. Worth noting for this clone: Its target is not known.

The sequences come from peripheral blood, collected after recovery from COVID-19. The receptor was derived from a human donor who had recovered from COVID-19.

The CDR3 region has the DNA TGTGCCAGCAGCTTCCGAGAGAACACTGAAGCTTTCTTT. It yields the protein CASSFRENTEAFF. V usage is TRBV7-9 and J usage is TRBJ1-1; D is unclear. Trimming cost V 3 bases and J 1 base, with 6 bases left between them. This CDR3 is built from 13 residues. Germline CDR1 and CDR2: SEHNR and FQNEAQ (reference sequence).